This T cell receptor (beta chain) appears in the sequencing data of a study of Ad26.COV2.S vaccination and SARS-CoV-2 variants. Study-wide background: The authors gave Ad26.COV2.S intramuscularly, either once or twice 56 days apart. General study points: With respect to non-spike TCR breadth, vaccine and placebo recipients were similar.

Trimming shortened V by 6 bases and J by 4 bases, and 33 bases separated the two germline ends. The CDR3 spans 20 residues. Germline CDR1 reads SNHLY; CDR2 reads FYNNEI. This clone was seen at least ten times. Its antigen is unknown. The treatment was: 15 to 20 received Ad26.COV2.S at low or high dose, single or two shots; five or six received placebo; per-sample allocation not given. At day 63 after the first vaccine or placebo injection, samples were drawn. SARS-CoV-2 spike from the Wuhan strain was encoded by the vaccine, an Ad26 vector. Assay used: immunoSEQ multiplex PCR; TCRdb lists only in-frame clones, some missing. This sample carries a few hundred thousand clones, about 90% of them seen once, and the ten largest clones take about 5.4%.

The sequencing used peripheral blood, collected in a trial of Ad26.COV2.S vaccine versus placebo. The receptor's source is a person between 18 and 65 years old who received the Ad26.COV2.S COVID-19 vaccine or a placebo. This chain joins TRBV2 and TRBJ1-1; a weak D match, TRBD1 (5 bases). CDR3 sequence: CASRTILWGTKNRRATEAFF. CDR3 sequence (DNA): TGTGCCAGCAGGACCATCCTGTGGGGTACGAAAAACAGGAGAGCCACTGAAGCTTTCTTT.